What follows is one TCR beta chain and its context. Using immunoSEQ multiplex PCR, the repertoire was profiled, and TCRdb retains in-frame clones only, with some absent. The repertoire consists of 88,000 or so clones, with roughly 80% occurring once and the leading ten covering roughly 22%. These data come from a study of blood T cell repertoires in COVID-19. Between the trimmed V and J ends, which lost 1 base and 0 bases, there was a span of 10 bases. Germline V gene data show CDR1 as LGHDT and CDR2 as YNNKEL (reference sequence). This CDR3 comprises 15 residues. The source of this sequence is a human donor in a cohort sampled during active COVID-19. Material for sequencing was peripheral blood. V usage is TRBV3-1 (or the pseudogene TRBV3-2) and J usage is TRBJ2-7; a weak D match, TRBD2 (5 bases). As DNA, the CDR3 is TGTGCCAGCAGCCAAGTAGGCGGGCGCTCCTACGAGCAGTACTTC. Its protein product is CASSQVGGRSYEQYF.